This TCR beta chain was retrieved from a study of blood T cells in healthy people across ages. Regarding the study as a whole: When set beside aged donors, long-lived donors presented more naive CD4+ cells and higher diversity.

Turning to this clonotype: Its matching antigen is unknown.

V was clipped by 8 bases and J by 0 bases, with 9 bases between them. The CDR3 covers 13 residues. Primed by a sample-barcoded 5' primer and a J-beta primer mix, a second PCR proceeded for 7 to 11 cycles. TCRdb passed the 5' RACE reads through MiXCR, listing each CDR3 protein once. The table includes some 1.7 million distinct CDR3 sequences, 28% detected once. This clonotype was sampled from a woman aged 25 to 39 in good health. The gene calls are TRBV12-3 or TRBV12-4 and TRBJ2-3, with no clear D. The sequencing input was blood. The DNA of the CDR3 is TGTGCCAGCGGACCAATTAGCACAGATACGCAGTATTTT. It yields the protein CASGPISTDTQYF.